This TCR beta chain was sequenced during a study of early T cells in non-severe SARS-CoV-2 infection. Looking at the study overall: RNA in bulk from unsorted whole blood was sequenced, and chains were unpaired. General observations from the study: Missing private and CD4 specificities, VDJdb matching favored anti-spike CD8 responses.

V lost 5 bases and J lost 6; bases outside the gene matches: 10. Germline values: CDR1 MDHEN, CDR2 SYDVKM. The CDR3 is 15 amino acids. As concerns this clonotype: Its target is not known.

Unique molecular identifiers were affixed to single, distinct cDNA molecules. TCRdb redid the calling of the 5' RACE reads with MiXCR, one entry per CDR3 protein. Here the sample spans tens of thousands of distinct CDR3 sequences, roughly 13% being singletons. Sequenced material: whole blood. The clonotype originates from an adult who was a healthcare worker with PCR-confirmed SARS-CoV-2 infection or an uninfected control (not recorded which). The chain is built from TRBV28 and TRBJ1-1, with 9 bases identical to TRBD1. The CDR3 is CASSPPDRGEPEAFF. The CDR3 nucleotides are TGTGCCAGCAGTCCTCCGGACAGGGGTGAACCTGAAGCTTTCTTT.